Presented here are 8 T cell receptor beta chains from one specimen sequenced in a study of blood T cell repertoires in COVID-19. Clones were sequenced by immunoSEQ multiplex PCR, and TCRdb holds only the in-frame ones, with some missing. The sample has under 250,000 clones, around 83% seen once. The sample consisted of PBMCs or T cells enriched from blood (not recorded which). These receptors were obtained from a woman aged 35 to 49 with acute COVID-19.

This clone was counted a single time. The V call is TRBV12-3 or TRBV12-4, the J call TRBJ1-1; tentative D call: TRBD1 (6 bases). The CDR3 runs to 13 residues. Between the trimmed V and J ends, which lost 8 bases and 3 bases, there was a span of 13 bases. This chain's CDR3 is CASGEGTYTEAFF. The CDR3 nucleotides are TGTGCCAGCGGGGAGGGGACATACACTGAAGCTTTCTTT.

This clone was counted a few times. The chain carries TRBV7-3 and TRBJ2-2; tentative D call: TRBD2 (6 bases). Germline CDR1 reads SGHTA; CDR2 reads FQGTGA. V was pared by 1 base and J by 2 bases, with 8 bases between. The CDR3 sequence is 15 residues long. CDR3 sequence (DNA): TGTGCCAGCAGCTTAAACGGGGGTAACACCGGGGAGCTGTTTTTT. Protein: CASSLNGGNTGELFF.

The V call is TRBV18, the J call TRBJ2-7, with 12 bases matching TRBD1. The V and J ends lost 1 base and 4 bases, in that order; junction bases with no gene match: 5. Germline V lookup: CDR1 KGHSH, CDR2 LQKENI. The CDR3 runs 16 residues. This CDR3 is CASSPRGTGGAYEQYF. The CDR3 DNA follows: TGTGCCAGCTCACCACGAGGGACAGGGGGCGCGTACGAGCAGTACTTC.

The V gene is TRBV7-2, the J gene TRBJ2-3; D might be TRBD1 (6 bases). V lost 0 bases and J 6 bases, leaving 13 bases between the germline ends. CDR1 and CDR2 (germline): SGHTA, FQGNSA. The CDR3 has 15 residues. The CDR3 sequence is CASSLALTQGDTQYF. CDR3 in DNA: TGTGCCAGCAGCTTAGCGCTCACCCAGGGGGATACGCAGTATTTT.

The chain carries TRBV24-1 and TRBJ1-1; 10 nucleotides agree with TRBD1. This CDR3 is built from 15 residues. CDR1 KGHDR and CDR2 SFDVKD come from the germline V gene. Trimming cost V 6 bases and J 0 bases; bases outside gene matches: 3. The CDR3 DNA sequence: TGTGCCACCAGTCAAGGGACAGGGGTGAACACTGAAGCTTTCTTT. Translating gives CATSQGTGVNTEAFF.

This clone was found once. The chain uses TRBV15 and TRBJ2-7; TRBD2 is a possible D gene (5 bases). Looked up from germline, CDR1 is LNHNV and CDR2 is YYDKDF (reference sequence). The CDR3 consists of 14 residues. The V end lost 3 bases, the J end lost 6 bases, and 15 bases lay between the germline ends. The CDR3 protein is CATSSYGIVGEQYF. The CDR3 DNA follows: TGTGCCACCAGCAGCTACGGGATAGTAGGCGAGCAGTACTTC.

The V and J genes are TRBV7-9 and TRBJ1-1; maybe TRBD1 (5 bases). V gave up 5 bases and J gave up 3 bases, with 16 bases separating them. CDR1 and CDR2 (germline): SEHNR, FQNEAQ (reference sequence). The CDR3 is 15 residues long. This CDR3 reads CASSEQDLRYTEAFF. CDR3 DNA sequence: TGTGCCAGCAGCGAACAGGACCTTCGCTACACTGAAGCTTTCTTT.

Here the CDR3 reads CASSEATGGPYNEQFF. In nucleotides, the CDR3 is TGTGCCAGCAGTGAAGCGACGGGAGGGCCTTACAATGAGCAGTTCTTC. The rearrangement links TRBV6-1 to TRBJ2-1; TRBD2 aligns across 8 bases. Looked up from germline, CDR1 is MNHNS and CDR2 is SASEGT. The trim removed 0 bases at V and 4 bases at J, leaving 5 bases unmatched. This CDR3 region has 16 residues.